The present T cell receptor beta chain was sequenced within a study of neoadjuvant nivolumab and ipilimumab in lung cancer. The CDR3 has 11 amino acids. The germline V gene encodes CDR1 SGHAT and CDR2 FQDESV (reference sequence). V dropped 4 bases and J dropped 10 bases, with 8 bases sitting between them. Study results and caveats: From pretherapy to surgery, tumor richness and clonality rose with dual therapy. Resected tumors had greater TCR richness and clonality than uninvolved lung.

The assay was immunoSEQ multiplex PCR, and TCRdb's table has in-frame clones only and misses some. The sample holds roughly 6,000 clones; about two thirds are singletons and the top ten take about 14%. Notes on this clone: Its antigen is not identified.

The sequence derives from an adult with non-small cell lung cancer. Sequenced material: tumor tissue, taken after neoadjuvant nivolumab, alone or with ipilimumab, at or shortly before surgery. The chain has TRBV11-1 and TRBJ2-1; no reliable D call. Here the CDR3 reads CASSSFREQFF. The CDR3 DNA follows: TGTGCCAGCAGCTCCTTCCGCGAGCAGTTCTTC.